Listed below are T cell receptor beta chains from one sample, sequenced in a study of T cell repertoires in ileal Crohn's disease. Assay: immunoSEQ multiplex PCR; the TCRdb copy retains only in-frame clones and omits some. This sample carries 11,000 to 15,000 clones, 60% to 80% of them seen once, and the ten largest clones take around a sixth. Specimen: ileal tissue. These receptor sequences come from an adult with Crohn's disease. Each CDR3 is given with its conserved first and last residue. D genes are given only for firm matches.

J,D,V,CDR3
TRBJ1-1,NA,TRBV5-4,CASSPGFESTEAFF
TRBJ1-2,TRBD1,TRBV6-5,CASSPGTGLSYTF
TRBJ2-3,NA,TRBV15,CATSRQTRGRAADTQYF
TRBJ2-3,NA,TRBV21-1,CASSAGVHTQYF
TRBJ1-5,NA,TRBV6-1,CASSERVIFMPQHF
TRBJ1-4,TRBD1,TRBV19,CASKGQGKLFF
TRBJ2-5,NA,TRBV20-1,CSASEETQYF
TRBJ1-2,NA,TRBV18,CASSPNGEGYTF
TRBJ2-7,NA,TRBV6-5,CASQNEQYF
TRBJ2-1,NA,TRBV14,CASSPMTRRKFF
TRBJ2-2,TRBD2,TRBV25-1,CASSDGRDTGELFF
TRBJ2-3,NA,TRBV4-3,CASSQEEGSDTQYF
TRBJ1-2,TRBD1,TRBV4-3,CASSQTGIGYGYTF
TRBJ2-7,NA,TRBV10-3,CAISDSAGSNEQYF
TRBJ2-7,NA,TRBV5-1,CASSLVGGGYEQYF
TRBJ2-7,NA,TRBV7-6,CASTRGVAGADYEQYF
TRBJ2-7,TRBD2,TRBV9,CASSLGLADYEQYF
TRBJ2-2,TRBD2,TRBV2,CARGRKTSGNTGELFF
TRBJ2-7,NA,TRBV19,CASSVRGQEQYF
TRBJ2-5,TRBD2,TRBV5-1,CASSLGPAGGGETQYF
TRBJ2-3,TRBD2,TRBV5-4,CASSLGTSGTDTQYF
TRBJ1-2,TRBD1,TRBV6-4,CASSYRGANYGYTF
TRBJ2-7,TRBD1,TRBV6-5,CASSLSRGLTNEQYF
TRBJ2-3,TRBD2,TRBV18,CASSPSGGSTDTQYF
TRBJ2-1,TRBD2,TRBV7-9,CASSLTSGIYNEQFF
TRBJ1-1,NA,TRBV2,CASSERELHEAFF
TRBJ2-3,NA,TRBV7-3,CASSSITAGTQYF
TRBJ2-7,TRBD2,TRBV9,CASQRGSLDEQYF
TRBJ2-6,NA,TRBV18,CASSRPTGPGANVLTF
TRBJ2-5,TRBD2,TRBV5-1,CASSLVRLAGASEQYF
TRBJ1-5,NA,TRBV10-3,CAISEGGSRNQPQHF
TRBJ2-5,TRBD1,TRBV6-1,CASIRQGGGQETQYF
TRBJ2-7,TRBD2,TRBV7-2,CASSLVVAGVYEQYF
TRBJ2-7,NA,TRBV12-2,CASRSRDSPPCEQYF
TRBJ1-6,NA,TRBV6-6,CASSDRKDSPLHF
TRBJ1-1,TRBD1,TRBV10-1,CASAAAGQEPLNTEAFF
TRBJ2-1,NA,TRBV9,CASSHLGGLWNEQFF
NA,NA,TRBV2,CATRLFSYEQYF
TRBJ2-2,TRBD1,TRBV9,CASTQRPGTGGMGELFF
TRBJ1-1,NA,TRBV6-1,CASYRKNTEAFF
TRBJ2-5,TRBD2,TRBV7-2,CASSQALAGGRETQYF
TRBJ2-7,TRBD1,TRBV27,CASSLTGLRYEQYF
TRBJ1-4,NA,TRBV10-3,CAIRPQGGEKLFF
TRBJ2-5,NA,TRBV7-2,CASSLDRETQYF
TRBJ2-3,TRBD1,TRBV10-3,CAIRDNTGVSTDTQYF
TRBJ1-2,TRBD1,TRBV10-1,CATKTGELWGYTF
TRBJ2-3,NA,TRBV5-1,CASSAGPGTDTQYF
TRBJ1-1,NA,TRBV6-1,CASSIRQTLNTEAFF
TRBJ2-1,NA,TRBV11-3,CASSPRDSNEQFF
TRBJ2-1,NA,TRBV2,CASSDPRSSYNEQFF
TRBJ2-7,TRBD2,TRBV5-1,CASSPGGGALYEQYF
TRBJ2-5,NA,TRBV15,CATSRDIGSTETQYF